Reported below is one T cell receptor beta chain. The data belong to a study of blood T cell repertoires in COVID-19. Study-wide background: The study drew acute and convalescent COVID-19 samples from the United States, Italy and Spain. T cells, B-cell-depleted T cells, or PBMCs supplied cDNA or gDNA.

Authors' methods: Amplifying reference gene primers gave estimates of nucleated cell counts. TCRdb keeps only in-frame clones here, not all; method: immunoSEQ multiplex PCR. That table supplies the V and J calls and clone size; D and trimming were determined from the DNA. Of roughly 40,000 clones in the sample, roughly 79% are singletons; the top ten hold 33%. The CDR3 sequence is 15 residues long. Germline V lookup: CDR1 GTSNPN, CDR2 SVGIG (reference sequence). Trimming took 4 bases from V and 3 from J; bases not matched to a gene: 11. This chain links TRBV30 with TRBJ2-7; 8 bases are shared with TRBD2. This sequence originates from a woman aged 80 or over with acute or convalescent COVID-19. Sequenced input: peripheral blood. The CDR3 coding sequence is TGTGCCTGGACTCAGAAACTTAGCGGGGTCTACGAGCAGTACTTC. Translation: CAWTQKLSGVYEQYF.